This TCR beta chain derives from a study of memory CD4+ T cells and cytomegalovirus serostatus. Data came from immunoSEQ multiplex PCR; TCRdb stores just in-frame clones and leaves some out. The repertoire holds around 50,000 clones, with about 73% as singletons. The CDR3 extends over 11 amino acids. Trimming removed 3 bases at V and 9 bases at J, with 9 bases between. Germline-derived CDR1 and CDR2 are GTSNPN and SVGIG (reference sequence). In the case of this clone: The antigen is undetermined.

The sort gate was single viable CD3+CD4+CD8-CD45RO+ cells for memory CD4+ T cells. Donors' CMV status reflects serum IgG against pp150, pp28, p38, p52. Total CD4+ T cells were enriched by CD4 positive selection. Study observations and caveats: Suggested: most of the CMV-linked TCR signature lies in CD4+ memory cells. CMV serostatus prediction reached median AUC approximately 0.95, or 0.91 with US-trained model.

The chain couples TRBV30 to TRBJ2-1; D call uncertain. Material for sequencing was memory CD4+ T cells from blood. This clonotype was obtained from an adult in good health and CMV-seronegative. The CDR3, as DNA: TGTGCCTGGAGCGTCAAAGTTGAGCAGTTCTTC. Its translation is CAWSVKVEQFF. Drawing the rest from reference TRBV30 and TRBJ2-1, the complete variable domain is SQTIHQWPATLVQPVGSPLSLECTVEGTSNPNLYWYRQAAGRGLQLLFYSVGIGQISSEVPQNLSASRPQDRQFILSSKKLLLSDSGFYLCAWSVKVEQFFGPGTRLTVL.